Shown below are 30 T cell receptor beta chains from a single sample sequenced in a study of CXCR3-negative and CXCR3-positive naive CD8 T cells. UMI-tagged TRB cDNA libraries were built via 5' RACE. TCRdb re-called the 5' RACE reads; every CDR3 protein appears as one record, without DNA. The sample table sets out about 40,000 distinct CDR3 sequences. The sample taken for sequencing was memory CD8+ T cells from blood. These receptors were obtained from a human donor in good health. Some clones in this sample may be carry-over from other donors' samples.

The chain joins TRBV14 to TRBJ2-7. Germline V CDR1 and CDR2: SGHDN, FVKESK. This CDR3 is built from 14 residues. This chain's CDR3 is CASSQLGRNYEQYF.

The chain is built from TRBV7-3 and TRBJ2-1; TCRdb reports TRBD1, a call that lacks DNA to check it against. The germline V gene has CDR1 SGHTA and CDR2 FQGTGA. The CDR3 spans 15 residues. The CDR3 protein is CASSLGQGLNNEQFF.

CDR3 loop: CASSVVPGSYEQYF. V gene TRBV9 combines with J gene TRBJ2-7. Per the germline V gene, CDR1 is SGDLS and CDR2 is YYNGEE. The CDR3 spans 14 residues.

The chain carries TRBV6-2 or TRBV6-3 and TRBJ2-7; no DNA is available, so the TRBD2 call from TCRdb remains unchecked. CDR3 length equals 16 residues. Germline V gene sequence: CDR1 MNHEY, CDR2 SVGEGT. This chain's CDR3 is CASSYYQTSGPYEQYF.

The chain employs TRBV12-3 or TRBV12-4 and TRBJ2-1; TCRdb designates TRBD2, a call that cannot be tested without DNA. The CDR3 sequence is 14 residues long. CDR3 region: CASSLTSGQNEQFF.

The J gene is TRBJ2-1, the V gene TRBV12-3 or TRBV12-4; the D call from TCRdb, TRBD1, cannot be confirmed without DNA. The CDR3 has 14 residues. This CDR3 is CASSQTGLNNEQFF.

The V and J genes are TRBV28 and TRBJ2-4; TCRdb returns TRBD1, unconfirmable since there is no DNA. The CDR3 is 16 amino acids. The germline CDR1 and CDR2 sequences are MDHEN and SYDVKM. CDR3 in amino acids: CASSLEGEVRHPIQYF.

The chain's CDR3 is CASSPWVPVSTDTQYF. The chain links TRBV7-3 to TRBJ2-3. Germline assignment: CDR1 SGHTA and CDR2 FQGTGA. The CDR3 length is 16 residues.

The gene calls are TRBV7-6 and TRBJ1-6; TCRdb lists TRBD1, though no DNA is available to test this call. This CDR3 is built from 16 residues. Germline V gives CDR1 SGHVS, CDR2 FNYEAQ. The CDR3 loop is CASSSGEGTINSPLHF.

The CDR3 protein is CASSVSSAYEQYF. The chain joins TRBV10-2 to TRBJ2-7. The CDR3 is 13 residues long. Germline V gives CDR1 WSHSY, CDR2 SAAADI.

This clonotype is medium-sized by frequency. The rearrangement uses TRBV7-8 and TRBJ2-2. Germline loops: CDR1 SGHVS, CDR2 FQNEAQ. The CDR3 is 15 amino acids. The CDR3 loop reads CASSLLLSDTGELFF.

The V call is TRBV7-3, the J call TRBJ2-2; TCRdb calls TRBD1, which cannot be checked without DNA. The CDR3 covers 15 residues. Germline V CDR1 and CDR2: SGHTA, FQGTGA. CDR3 region: CASSPGTGNPGELFF. The complete variable domain, with remaining parts taken from reference TRBV7-3 and TRBJ2-2, reads GAGVSQTPSNKVTEKGKYVELRCDPISGHTALYWYRQSLGQGPEFLIYFQGTGAADDSGLPNDRFFAVRPEGSVSTLKIQRTERGDSAVYLCASSPGTGNPGELFFGEGSRLTVL.

The rearrangement joins TRBV12-3 or TRBV12-4 to TRBJ2-5; TCRdb selects TRBD1, and the lack of DNA leaves this call unchecked. The CDR3 extends over 14 amino acids. Here the CDR3 reads CASSPSGMGETQYF.

The chain has TRBV28 and TRBJ2-3; as DNA is missing, the TRBD2 call by TCRdb cannot be tested. The CDR3 covers 15 residues. CDR1 is MDHEN and CDR2 is SYDVKM in the germline V gene. The CDR3 is CASSLYREPTDTQYF.

The genes are TRBV6-2 or TRBV6-3 and TRBJ2-1. The CDR3 is made up of 14 amino acids. Germline V CDR1 and CDR2: MNHEY, SVGEGT. The CDR3 reads CASSWRDSYNEQFF.

The chain joins TRBV25-1 to TRBJ2-1; TCRdb proposes TRBD1, but this gene call is untestable without DNA. This CDR3 has 13 residues. Germline V gives CDR1 MGHDK, CDR2 SYGVNS. This CDR3 reads CASSEYRGDEQFF.

The gene calls are TRBV7-8 and TRBJ2-7; TCRdb's assignment of TRBD1 cannot be checked, as there is no DNA. CDR3 size: 14 residues. Germline V gene sequence: CDR1 SGHVS, CDR2 FQNEAQ. This CDR3 reads CASSHGQGIYEQYF.

The chain employs TRBV2 and TRBJ2-4; TCRdb's D call of TRBD2 is untestable without DNA. The germline V gene has CDR1 SNHLY and CDR2 FYNNEI. This CDR3 is built from 14 residues. CDR3 region: CASSDVAGENIQYF.

CDR3 in amino acids: CSAPRGPSYNEQFF. This chain uses TRBV29-1 with TRBJ2-1; the D call from TCRdb, TRBD2, cannot be confirmed without DNA. CDR3 size: 14 residues. Germline V gives CDR1 SQVTM, CDR2 ANQGSEA.

This chain connects TRBV12-3 or TRBV12-4 to TRBJ2-1; TCRdb proposes TRBD1, but this gene call is untestable without DNA. The CDR3 runs 13 residues. This CDR3 reads CASSYEGAHEQFF.

The chain links TRBV11-3 to TRBJ2-5; the D gene TCRdb calls, TRBD2, cannot be checked with no DNA. This CDR3 spans 13 amino acids. Germline values: CDR1 SGHNT, CDR2 YENEEA. This CDR3 reads CASSPDPAGTQYF.

This clonotype is called medium-sized based on its frequency. The rearrangement uses TRBV30 and TRBJ1-2. Per germline, CDR1 GTSNPN and CDR2 SVGIG (reference sequence). The CDR3 runs 14 residues. CDR3 residues: CAWSVVLVVSGYTF.

V is TRBV12-3 or TRBV12-4 and J is TRBJ2-1; with no DNA, the TCRdb D assignment of TRBD1 cannot be verified. This CDR3 is built from 13 residues. CDR3 sequence reads: CASSWTVYNEQFF.

This rearrangement joins TRBV6-5 to TRBJ2-1; TCRdb's D call of TRBD2 is untestable without DNA. Germline CDR1 is MNHEY and CDR2 is SVGAGI. This CDR3 comprises 13 residues. The CDR3 reads CASGPVVDNEQFF.

The chain links TRBV5-5 to TRBJ2-1. There are 13 residues in the CDR3. The germline V gene encodes CDR1 SGHKS and CDR2 YYEKEE (reference sequence). The CDR3 sequence is CASSQSSYNEQFF.

The genes are TRBV29-1 and TRBJ2-7; as DNA is missing, the TRBD1 call by TCRdb cannot be tested. Per the germline V gene, CDR1 is SQVTM and CDR2 is ANQGSEA. The CDR3 is 14 amino acids. CDR3 region: CSVEGTGVDYEQYF.

This chain links TRBV5-4 with TRBJ2-1. The CDR3 has 16 residues. Per germline, CDR1 SGHNT and CDR2 YYREEE (reference sequence). The CDR3 loop is CASSRSGGSSYNEQFF. Variable domain in full (rest from reference TRBV5-4 and TRBJ2-1): ETGVTQSPTHLIKTRGQQVTLRCSSQSGHNTVSWYQQALGQGPQFIFQYYREEENGRGNFPPRFSGLQFPNYSSELNVNALELDDSALYLCASSRSGGSSYNEQFFGPGTRLTVL.

CDR3 region: CSAFGDRGFSYEQYF. V is TRBV20-1 and J is TRBJ2-7; the TCRdb D gene call, TRBD1, has no DNA to confirm it. The CDR3 sequence is 15 residues long. Germline assignment: CDR1 DFQATT and CDR2 SNEGSKA (reference sequence).

The chain employs TRBV18 and TRBJ2-3; checking the TCRdb D call of TRBD1 is not possible without DNA. In germline, CDR1 is KGHSH, CDR2 LQKENI. The CDR3 extends over 17 amino acids. CDR3 loop: CASSPSQPRHIGDTQYF.

V and J are TRBV15 and TRBJ2-2; the TCRdb D gene call, TRBD1, has no DNA to confirm it. CDR3 length equals 16 residues. In germline, CDR1 is LNHNV, CDR2 YYDKDF (reference sequence). CDR3 residues: CATSRGQWHIPGELFF.